The next 10 T cell receptor beta chains were all read from a single sample in a study of T cells and copy number aberrations in small-cell lung cancer. TCRdb's table, derived via immunoSEQ multiplex PCR, lists solely in-frame clones and lacks some. This table has about 2,500 clones, about 80% appearing once. Sequencing used normal tissue next to the tumor. Every receptor here comes from a woman in her forties or fifties with small cell lung cancer.

This clone showed up just a few times. The chain has TRBV18 and TRBJ2-5; 8 positions match TRBD1. The CDR3 is 14 residues long. The trim removed 5 bases at V and 4 bases at J, leaving 6 bases unmatched. CDR1 and CDR2 from the germline V gene are KGHSH and LQKENI. The CDR3 nucleotides read TGTGCCAGCTCAGCGGGACAGGTGGGAGAGACCCAGTACTTC. Its protein product is CASSAGQVGETQYF.

The table lists this clone with a count of one. This rearrangement joins TRBV5-8 to TRBJ2-3; D not certain. The CDR3 length is 14 residues. Looked up from germline, CDR1 is SGHTS and CDR2 is YDEGEE. The germline V and J ends were trimmed by 0 bases and 2 bases, with 7 bases remaining between them. CDR3 amino acids: CASSLGGYTDTQYF. For the CDR3, the DNA is TGTGCCAGCAGCTTGGGTGGATACACAGATACGCAGTATTTT.

J is TRBJ1-2 and V is TRBV5-8; D unclear. Trimming cost V 6 bases and J 2 bases, with 14 bases left between them. This CDR3 has 14 residues. CDR1 is SGHTS, CDR2 YDEGEE, per germline. CDR3 DNA: TGTGCCAGCACCTTTCACGTTAACAACTATGGCTACACCTTC. Protein sequence: CASTFHVNNYGYTF.

The gene calls are TRBV5-1 and TRBJ1-1; possibly TRBD1 for D (5 bases). V lost 4 bases to trimming and J lost 3 bases, with 13 bases between them. This CDR3 is built from 14 residues. Germline values: CDR1 SGHRS, CDR2 YFSETQ. The CDR3 DNA reads TGCGCCAGCAGCGAACAGGTACCGGACACTGAAGCTTTCTTT. Its translation is CASSEQVPDTEAFF. The full variable domain, completed using reference TRBV5-1 and TRBJ1-1, is KAGVTQTPRYLIKTRGQQVTLSCSPISGHRSVSWYQQTPGQGLQFLFEYFSETQRNKGNFPGRFSGRQFSNSRSEMNVSTLELGDSALYLCASSEQVPDTEAFFGQGTRLTVV.

J is TRBJ2-1 and V is TRBV5-4; TRBD1 aligns across 7 bases. This CDR3 contains 15 residues. Trimming removed 0 bases from V and 7 bases from J; junction bases left unmatched: 7. Per germline, CDR1 SGHNT and CDR2 YYREEE (reference sequence). The CDR3, as DNA: TGTGCCAGCAGCTTGGAGGCAGGGGGACGTAATGAGCAGTTCTTC. It specifies CASSLEAGGRNEQFF.

This clone was counted once. The rearrangement links TRBV20-1 to TRBJ2-7; no clear D gene. Trimming cost V 4 bases and J 7 bases, with 11 bases left between them. The germline gives CDR1 DFQATT, CDR2 SNEGSKA (reference sequence). The CDR3 runs 11 residues. The CDR3 coding sequence is TGCAGTGCTAAAAGTTACTATGAGCAGTACTTC. It codes for CSAKSYYEQYF.

J is TRBJ2-2 and V is TRBV18, with D uncertain. Trimming pared 0 bases from V and 7 bases from J, leaving 12 bases between. CDR3 length: 15 residues. Germline-derived CDR1 and CDR2 are KGHSH and LQKENI. The CDR3 loop is CASSPPFEVVGELFF. In DNA form, the CDR3 reads TGTGCCAGCTCACCACCATTTGAGGTCGTCGGGGAGCTGTTTTTT.

Regarding this clone: Its ends do not fully match the called genes, so a read error is possible. The gene calls are TRBV11-1 and TRBJ2-4, with D possibly matching TRBD2 (6 bases). Germline V CDR1 and CDR2: SGHAT, FQDESV (reference sequence). This CDR3 region has 15 residues. CDR3 coding DNA: TGTGCCAGCAGTTATGGGGGAGGTTTTGGAAACATTCGGTACTTC. Translated, it gives CASSYGGGFGNIRYF.

This chain links TRBV27 with TRBJ1-2; D may be TRBD1 (5 bases). This CDR3 comprises 14 residues. V lost 6 bases and J lost 8, with 19 bases in between. The germline V gene encodes CDR1 MNHEY and CDR2 SMNVEV (reference sequence). CDR3 residues: CASRGGTGVLGYTF. CDR3 coding DNA: TGTGCCAGCAGGGGGGGGACGGGGGTATTGGGCTACACCTTC.

In its sample, this clone was seen once. The chain combines TRBV6-6 with TRBJ2-5, with unresolved D. The germline V gene encodes CDR1 MNHNY and CDR2 SVGAGI (reference sequence). The V end lost 5 bases, the J end lost 4 bases, and 5 bases lay between the germline ends. CDR3 length: 11 residues. In DNA, the CDR3 is TGTGCCAGCAGTGTAGTAGAGACCCAGTACTTC. Translation: CASSVVETQYF.